This T cell receptor (beta chain) was identified during a study of blood T cell repertoires in COVID-19. Study details: The samples span acute and convalescent COVID-19 from the United States, Italy and Spain.

Germline V CDR1 and CDR2: MNHEY, SVGAGI. Trimming removed 11 bases from V and 5 bases from J, with 18 bases in between. This CDR3 contains 13 residues. Repertoires were generated with immunoSEQ multiplex PCR, while TCRdb's copy carries only in-frame clones and drops some. The profile shows 25,000 to 35,000 clones, 77% of them singletons. The receptor was derived from a woman in her sixties or seventies with active or convalescent COVID-19. J is TRBJ1-1 and V is TRBV6-5, with D possibly TRBD1 on 5 matching bases. Sequencing was performed on peripheral blood. CDR3 in DNA: TGTGCCGTATTGGCGGGGCCGGGGACTGAAGCTTTCTTT. It codes for CAVLAGPGTEAFF.